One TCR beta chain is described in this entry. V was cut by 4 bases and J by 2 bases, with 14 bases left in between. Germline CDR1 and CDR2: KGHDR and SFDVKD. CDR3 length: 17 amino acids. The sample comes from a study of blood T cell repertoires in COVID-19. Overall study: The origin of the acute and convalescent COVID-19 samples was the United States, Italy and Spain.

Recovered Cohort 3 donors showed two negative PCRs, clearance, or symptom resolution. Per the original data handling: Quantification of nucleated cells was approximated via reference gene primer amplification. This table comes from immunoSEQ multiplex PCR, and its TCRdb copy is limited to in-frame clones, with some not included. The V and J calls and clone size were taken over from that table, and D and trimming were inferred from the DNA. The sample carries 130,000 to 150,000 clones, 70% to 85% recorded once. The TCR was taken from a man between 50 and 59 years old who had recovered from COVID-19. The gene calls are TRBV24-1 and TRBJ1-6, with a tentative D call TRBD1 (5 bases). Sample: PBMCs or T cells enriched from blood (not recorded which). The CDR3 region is CATSDDSGTPYNSPLHF. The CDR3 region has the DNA TGTGCCACCAGTGACGACTCCGGGACTCCCTATAATTCACCCCTCCACTTT.